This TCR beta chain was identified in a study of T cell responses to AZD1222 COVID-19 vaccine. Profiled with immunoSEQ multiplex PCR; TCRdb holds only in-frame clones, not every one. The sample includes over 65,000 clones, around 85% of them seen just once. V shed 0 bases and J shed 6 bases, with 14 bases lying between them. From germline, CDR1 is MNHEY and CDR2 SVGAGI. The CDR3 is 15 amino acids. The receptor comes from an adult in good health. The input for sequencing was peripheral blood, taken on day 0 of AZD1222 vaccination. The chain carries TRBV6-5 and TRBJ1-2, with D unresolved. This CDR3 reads CASSYSKAGGNGYTF. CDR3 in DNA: TGTGCCAGCAGTTACTCGAAGGCGGGCGGTAATGGCTACACCTTC.